This TCR beta chain was identified during a study of T-cell reconstitution after alpha-beta-depleted transplantation in children. V was pared by 4 bases and J by 7 bases, with 7 bases between. Per the germline V gene, CDR1 is SNHLY and CDR2 is FYNNEI. This CDR3 has 11 residues. A library of TCRbeta sequences, prepared with unique molecular identifiers, was generated. TCRdb called the PCR reads again in MiXCR, with one record for every CDR3 protein. The sample lists some 290,000 distinct CDR3 sequences, almost 10% occurring once. This clonotype has just a few counts. This chain uses TRBV2 with TRBJ1-2; D uncertain. The origin of this receptor is a human donor who donated a stem cell graft to a child with SCID. Source: PBMCs from the stem cell graft donor, taken from the stem cell graft. CDR3 nucleotides: TGTGCCAGCAGTGTTTTCCGTGGCTACACCTTC. As protein: CASSVFRGYTF.